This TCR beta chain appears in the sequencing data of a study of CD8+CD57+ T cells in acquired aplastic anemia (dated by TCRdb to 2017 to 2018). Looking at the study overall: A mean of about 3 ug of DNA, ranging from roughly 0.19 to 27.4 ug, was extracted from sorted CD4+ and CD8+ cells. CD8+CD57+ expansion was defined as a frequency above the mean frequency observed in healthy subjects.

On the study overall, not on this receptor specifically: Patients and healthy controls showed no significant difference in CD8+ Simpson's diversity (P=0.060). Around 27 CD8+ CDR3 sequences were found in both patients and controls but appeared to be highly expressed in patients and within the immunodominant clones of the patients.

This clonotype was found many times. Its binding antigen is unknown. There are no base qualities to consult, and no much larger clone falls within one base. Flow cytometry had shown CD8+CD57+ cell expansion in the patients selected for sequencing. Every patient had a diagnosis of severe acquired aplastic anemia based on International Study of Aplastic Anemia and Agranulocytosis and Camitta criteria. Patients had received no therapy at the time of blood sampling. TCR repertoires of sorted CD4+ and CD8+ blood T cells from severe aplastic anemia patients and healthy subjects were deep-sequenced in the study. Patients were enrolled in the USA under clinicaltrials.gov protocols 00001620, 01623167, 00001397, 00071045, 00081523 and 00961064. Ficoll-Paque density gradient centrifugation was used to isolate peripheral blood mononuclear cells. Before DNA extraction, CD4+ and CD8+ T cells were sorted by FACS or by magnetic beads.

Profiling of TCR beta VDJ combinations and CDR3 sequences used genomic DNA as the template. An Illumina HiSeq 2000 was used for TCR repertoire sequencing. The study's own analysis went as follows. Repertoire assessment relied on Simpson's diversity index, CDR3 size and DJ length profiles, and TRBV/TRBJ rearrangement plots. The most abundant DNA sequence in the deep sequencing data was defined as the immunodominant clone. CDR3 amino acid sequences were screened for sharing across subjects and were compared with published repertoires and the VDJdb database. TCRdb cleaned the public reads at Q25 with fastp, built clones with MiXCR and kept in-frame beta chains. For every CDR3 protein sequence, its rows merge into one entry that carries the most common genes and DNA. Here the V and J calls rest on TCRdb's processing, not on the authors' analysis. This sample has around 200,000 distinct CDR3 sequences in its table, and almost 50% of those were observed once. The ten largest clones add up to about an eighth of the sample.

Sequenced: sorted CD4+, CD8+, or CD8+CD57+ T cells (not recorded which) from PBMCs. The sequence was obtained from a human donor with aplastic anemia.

In nucleotides, the sequence is TGTGCCACCAGTGATACCTCGGTCGAGACCCAGTACTTC. This codes for CATSDTSVETQYF. The chain links TRBV24-1 with TRBJ2-5; the D gene identity is not certain. V and J are truncated by 3 bases and 5 bases respectively, leaving an intervening sequence of 9 bases. The CDR3 goes from the cysteine to the phenylalanine over 13 residues. Here the CDR3 DNA is all that survives: 39 bases in frame from base 1. The germline V gene provides CDR1 KGHDR and CDR2 SFDVKD.